This TCR beta chain appears in the sequencing data of a study of blood T cells in healthy people across ages. A sample-barcoded 5' primer and a J-beta primer mix were used in a second PCR of roughly 6 to 11 cycles. TCRdb reprocessed the 5' RACE reads with MiXCR, giving one entry per CDR3 protein. The sample comprises around 1,100,000 distinct CDR3 sequences, roughly two fifths of which are singletons, and about 12% rests with the top ten. Material: blood. The clonotype originates from a young man in good health.

This CDR3 reads CASSQGIQGAGYGYTF. The CDR3 DNA is TGTGCCAGCAGCCAAGGAATTCAGGGGGCAGGCTATGGCTACACCTTC. V gene TRBV4-2 combines with J gene TRBJ1-2; 8 positions match TRBD1. Unmatched junction bases numbered 8, after V lost 1 base and J lost 4 bases. CDR1 is LGHNA, CDR2 YNFKEQ, per germline. The CDR3 is made up of 16 amino acids.